This TCR beta chain was retrieved from a study of PD-1 blockade in mismatch repair-deficient tumors. This CDR3 has 11 amino acids. Germline CDR1 is DFQATT and CDR2 is SNEGSKA (reference sequence). V lost 1 base and J 6 bases, leaving 4 bases between the germline ends. The table came from immunoSEQ multiplex PCR; TCRdb's copy has only in-frame clones and leaves some out. Altogether some 120,000 clones are present, about nine tenths being singletons, with the ten largest covering approximately 12%. This material consisted of peripheral blood, taken 72 weeks after starting pembrolizumab. This TCR was recovered from an adult with mismatch repair-deficient cancer. The V call is TRBV20-1, the J call TRBJ2-1; D remains ambiguous. The CDR3 protein is CSARVVNEQFF. As DNA, the CDR3 is TGCAGTGCTAGAGTCGTCAATGAGCAGTTCTTC.